This entry is about one T cell receptor beta chain. This sample is part of a study of blood T cell repertoires in COVID-19. At the level of the study: Samples of COVID-19 (acute and convalescent) were obtained from the United States, Italy and Spain. PBMCs, B-cell-depleted T cells, or T cells provided the cDNA or gDNA that made up the material.

CDR3 length: 16 amino acids. The germline V gene encodes CDR1 ENHRY and CDR2 SYGVKD. Trimming took 6 bases from V and 5 from J, leaving 22 bases between them. Some clones are missing from TCRdb's copy, which holds only in-frame ones; the method was immunoSEQ multiplex PCR. The sample has about 140,000 clones, roughly 73% seen once; the top ten hold approximately 9%. The clonotype was recovered from a woman aged 45-65 years with active or convalescent COVID-19. Material: peripheral blood. This rearrangement joins TRBV10-3 to TRBJ1-1; D remains ambiguous. CDR3 sequence reads: CAIRTSLLSAGTEAFF. CDR3 coding DNA: TGTGCCATCAGGACGAGCCTTCTGAGCGCCGGGACTGAAGCTTTCTTT.